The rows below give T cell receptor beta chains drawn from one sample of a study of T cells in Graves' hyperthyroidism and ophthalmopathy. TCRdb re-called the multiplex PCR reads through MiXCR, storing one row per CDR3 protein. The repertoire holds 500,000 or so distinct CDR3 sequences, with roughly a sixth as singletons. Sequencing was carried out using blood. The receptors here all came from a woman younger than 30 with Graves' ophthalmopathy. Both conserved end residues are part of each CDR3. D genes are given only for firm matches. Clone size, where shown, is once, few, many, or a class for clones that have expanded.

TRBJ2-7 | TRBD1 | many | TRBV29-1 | TGCAGCGCCACAGGGGGCGCGTCCTACGAGCAGTACTTC | CSATGGASYEQYF
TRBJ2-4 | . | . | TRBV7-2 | TGTGCCAGCAGCTCGGGACCACAGGAAGCCAAAAACATTCAGTACTTC | CASSSGPQEAKNIQYF
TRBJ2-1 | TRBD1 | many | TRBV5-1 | TGCGCCAGCAGTTTCGCCGGGACAGGGTATTCCAATGAGCAGTTCTTC | CASSFAGTGYSNEQFF
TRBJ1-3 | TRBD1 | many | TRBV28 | TGTGCCAGCAGCAACAGGGGGGAAGCGGACACCATATATTTT | CASSNRGEADTIYF
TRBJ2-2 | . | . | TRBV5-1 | TGCGCCAGCAGCTTCAGCTCGAACACCGGGGAGCTGTTTTTT | CASSFSSNTGELFF
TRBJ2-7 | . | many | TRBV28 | TGTGCCAGCAGTTTATGGCGGGGGCTGGACGAGCAGTACTTC | CASSLWRGLDEQYF
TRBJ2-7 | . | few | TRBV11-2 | TGTGCCAGCAGCTTAGGTGGTAGCAGCGACGAGCAGTACTTC | CASSLGGSSDEQYF
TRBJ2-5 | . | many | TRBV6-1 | TGTGCCAGCAGTGAACGGGAACAGCTTAGAGAGACCCAGTACTTC | CASSEREQLRETQYF
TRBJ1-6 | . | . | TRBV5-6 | TGTGCCAGCAGCTTTTTTGGACAGTTCCGTAATTCACCCCTCCACTTT | CASSFFGQFRNSPLHF
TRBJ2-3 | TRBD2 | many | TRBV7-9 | TGTGCCAGCAGCGCCAGACTAGCGGCCACAGATACGCAGTATTTT | CASSARLAATDTQYF
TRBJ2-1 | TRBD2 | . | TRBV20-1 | TGCAGTGCTAGACTCAGCGGGGGGGCCCCCGGTGAGCAGTTCTTC | CSARLSGGAPGEQFF
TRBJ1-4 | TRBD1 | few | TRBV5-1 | TGCGCCAGCAGCCCAGGGGGCAAGGAAAAACTGTTTTTT | CASSPGGKEKLFF
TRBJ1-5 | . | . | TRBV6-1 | TGTGCCAGCAGTGAATACCAGGCCAGCAATCAGCCCCGGCATTTT | CASSEYQASNQPRHF
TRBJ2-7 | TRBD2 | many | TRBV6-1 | TGTGCCAGCACTCATACGGGCCTCGACCTAGCGGGCCAAACCTACGAGCAGTACTTC | CASTHTGLDLAGQTYEQYF
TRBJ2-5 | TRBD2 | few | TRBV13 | TGTGCCAGCAGCTTCCGGACTAGCCTGGAGACCCAGTACTTC | CASSFRTSLETQYF
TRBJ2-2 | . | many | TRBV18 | TGTGCCAGCTCACCCACAGGGAACGGGGAGCTGTTTTTT | CASSPTGNGELFF
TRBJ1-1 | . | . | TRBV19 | TGTGCCAGTCGGGGGGGGGAGATCACTGAAGCTTTCTTT | CASRGGEITEAFF